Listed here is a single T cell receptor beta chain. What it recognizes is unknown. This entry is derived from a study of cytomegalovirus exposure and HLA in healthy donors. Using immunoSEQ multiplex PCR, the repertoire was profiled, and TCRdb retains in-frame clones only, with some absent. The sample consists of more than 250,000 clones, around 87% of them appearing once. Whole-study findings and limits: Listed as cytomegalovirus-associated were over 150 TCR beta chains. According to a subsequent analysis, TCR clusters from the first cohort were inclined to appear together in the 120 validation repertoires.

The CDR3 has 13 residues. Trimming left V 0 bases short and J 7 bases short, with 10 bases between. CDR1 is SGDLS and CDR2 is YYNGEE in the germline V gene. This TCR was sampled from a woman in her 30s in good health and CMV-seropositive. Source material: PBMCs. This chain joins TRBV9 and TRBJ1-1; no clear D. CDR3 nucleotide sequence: TGTGCCAGCAGCGTAGTCGCGAGTGGTGAAGCTTTCTTT. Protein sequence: CASSVVASGEAFF.